This T cell receptor (beta chain) was sequenced for a study of Graves' ophthalmopathy and Graves' hyperthyroidism. The CDR3 runs 15 residues. Looked up from germline, CDR1 is MNHNS and CDR2 is SASEGT. Trimming cost V 4 bases and J 5 bases, with 18 bases left between them. The authors amplified TCR beta CDR3 regions, and they did so from RNA transcripts for repertoire sequencing. An initial RT-PCR round employing HTBI primers preceded a second-round multiplex PCR. TCRdb reprocessed the multiplex PCR reads via MiXCR and lists one record per CDR3 protein. The sample records around 400,000 distinct CDR3 sequences, about a sixth being singletons. Exclusion criteria comprised other autoimmune diseases, uncontrolled infections, pregnancy or lactation in patients. This clonotype was counted only a few times.

The receptor comes from a young woman with Graves' ophthalmopathy. V gene TRBV6-1 combines with J gene TRBJ2-7, with D possibly TRBD1 on 6 matching bases. Sequenced sample: peripheral blood. CDR3 in amino acids: CASSGAGALVDEQYF. CDR3 nucleotides: TGTGCCAGCAGTGGGGCAGGGGCACTAGTTGACGAGCAGTACTTC.